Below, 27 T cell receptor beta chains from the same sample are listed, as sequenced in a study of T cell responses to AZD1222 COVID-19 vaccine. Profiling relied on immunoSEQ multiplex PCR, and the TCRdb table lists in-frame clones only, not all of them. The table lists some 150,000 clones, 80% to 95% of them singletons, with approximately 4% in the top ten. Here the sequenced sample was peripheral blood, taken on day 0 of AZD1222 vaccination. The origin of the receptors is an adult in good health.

CDR3 residues: CASSSHLENTEAFF. In DNA form, the CDR3 reads TGTGCCAGCAGCTCCCATTTAGAGAACACTGAAGCTTTCTTT. The chain has TRBV7-8 and TRBJ1-1, with D hard to call. Germline V CDR1 and CDR2: SGHVS, FQNEAQ. This CDR3 comprises 14 residues. V was clipped by 4 bases and J by 1 base, with 10 bases between them.

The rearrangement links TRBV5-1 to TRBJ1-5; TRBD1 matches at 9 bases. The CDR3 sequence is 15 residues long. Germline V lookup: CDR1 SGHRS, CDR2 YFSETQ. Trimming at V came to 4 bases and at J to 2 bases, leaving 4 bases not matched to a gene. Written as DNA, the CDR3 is TGCGCCAGCAGCCTACAGGGGGCGCGCAATCAGCCCCAGCATTTT. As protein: CASSLQGARNQPQHF.

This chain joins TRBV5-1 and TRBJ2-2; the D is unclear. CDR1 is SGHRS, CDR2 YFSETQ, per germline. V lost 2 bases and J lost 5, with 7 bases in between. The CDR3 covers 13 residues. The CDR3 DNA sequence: TGCGCCAGCAGCTTTATTGTAACCGGGGAGCTGTTTTTT. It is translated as CASSFIVTGELFF. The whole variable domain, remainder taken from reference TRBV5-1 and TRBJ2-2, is KAGVTQTPRYLIKTRGQQVTLSCSPISGHRSVSWYQQTPGQGLQFLFEYFSETQRNKGNFPGRFSGRQFSNSRSEMNVSTLELGDSALYLCASSFIVTGELFFGEGSRLTVL.

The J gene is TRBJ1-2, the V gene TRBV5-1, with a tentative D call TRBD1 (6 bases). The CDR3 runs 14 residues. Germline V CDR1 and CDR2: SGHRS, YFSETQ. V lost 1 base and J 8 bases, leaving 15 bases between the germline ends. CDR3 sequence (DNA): TGCGCCAGCAGCTTGACCGTCAGGGGCGGGGGCTACACCTTC. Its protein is CASSLTVRGGGYTF.

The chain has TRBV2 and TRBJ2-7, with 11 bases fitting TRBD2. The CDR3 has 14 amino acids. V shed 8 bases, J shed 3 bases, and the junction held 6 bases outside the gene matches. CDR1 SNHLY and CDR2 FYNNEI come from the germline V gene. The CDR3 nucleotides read TGTGCCAGCTTACTAGCGGGGGCGATCTACGAGCAGTACTTC. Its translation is CASLLAGAIYEQYF.

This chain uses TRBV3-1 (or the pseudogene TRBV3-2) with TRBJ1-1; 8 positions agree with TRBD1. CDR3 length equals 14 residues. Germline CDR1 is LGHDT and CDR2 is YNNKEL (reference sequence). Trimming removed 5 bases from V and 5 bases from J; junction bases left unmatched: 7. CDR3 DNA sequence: TGTGCCAGCAGCTACAGGGGGTTATATACTGAAGCTTTCTTT. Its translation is CASSYRGLYTEAFF.

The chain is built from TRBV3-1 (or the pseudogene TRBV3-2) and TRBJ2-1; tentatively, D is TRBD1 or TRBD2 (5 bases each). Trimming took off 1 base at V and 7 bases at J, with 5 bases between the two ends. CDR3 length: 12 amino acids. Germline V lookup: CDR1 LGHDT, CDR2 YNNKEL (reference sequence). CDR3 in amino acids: CASSQGGNEQFF. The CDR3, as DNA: TGTGCCAGCAGCCAAGGGGGGAATGAGCAGTTCTTC.

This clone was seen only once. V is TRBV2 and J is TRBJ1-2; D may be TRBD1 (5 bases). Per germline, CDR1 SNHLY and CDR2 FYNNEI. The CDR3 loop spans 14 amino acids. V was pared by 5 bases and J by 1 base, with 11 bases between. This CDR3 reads CASSRDRGNYGYTF. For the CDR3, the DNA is TGTGCCAGCAGTCGGGATAGGGGTAACTATGGCTACACCTTC. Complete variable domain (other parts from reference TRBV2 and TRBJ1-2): EPEVTQTPSHQVTQMGQEVILRCVPISNHLYFYWYRQILGQKVEFLVSFYNNEISEKSEIFDDQFSVERPDGSNFTLKIRSTKLEDSAMYFCASSRDRGNYGYTFGSGTRLTVV.

The CDR3: CASSQVGLSPGNTIYF. The CDR3 DNA sequence: TGCGCCAGCAGCCAAGTGGGACTCAGCCCTGGAAACACCATATATTTT. The chain couples TRBV4-1 to TRBJ1-3; possibly TRBD1 for D (5 bases). Germline V gene sequence: CDR1 MGHRA, CDR2 YSYEKL. CDR3 length: 16 residues. V shed 1 base and J shed 2 bases, with 12 bases lying between them.

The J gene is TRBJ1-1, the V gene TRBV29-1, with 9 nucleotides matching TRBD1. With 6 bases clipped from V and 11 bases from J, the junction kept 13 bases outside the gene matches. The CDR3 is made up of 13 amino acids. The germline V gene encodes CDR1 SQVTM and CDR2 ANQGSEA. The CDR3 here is CSVARGQGEAAFF. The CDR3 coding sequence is TGCAGCGTCGCCAGGGGACAGGGTGAGGCGGCTTTCTTT.

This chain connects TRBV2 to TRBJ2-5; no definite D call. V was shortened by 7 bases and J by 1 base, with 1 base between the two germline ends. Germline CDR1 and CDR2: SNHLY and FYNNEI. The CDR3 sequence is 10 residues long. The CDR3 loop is CASTQETQYF. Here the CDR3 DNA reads TGTGCCAGCACCCAAGAGACCCAGTACTTC.

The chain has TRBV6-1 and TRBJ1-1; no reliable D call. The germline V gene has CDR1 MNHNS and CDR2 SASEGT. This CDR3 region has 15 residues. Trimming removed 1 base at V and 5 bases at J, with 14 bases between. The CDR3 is CASSEGVLIRTEAFF. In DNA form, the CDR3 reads TGTGCCAGCAGTGAAGGCGTACTTATTAGAACTGAAGCTTTCTTT.

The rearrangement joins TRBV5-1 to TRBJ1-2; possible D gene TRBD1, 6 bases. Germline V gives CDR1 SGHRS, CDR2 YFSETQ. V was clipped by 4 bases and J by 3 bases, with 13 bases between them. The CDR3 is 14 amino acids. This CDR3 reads CASSGGQPHYGYTF. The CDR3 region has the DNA TGCGCCAGCAGCGGGGGCCAGCCACACTATGGCTACACCTTC.

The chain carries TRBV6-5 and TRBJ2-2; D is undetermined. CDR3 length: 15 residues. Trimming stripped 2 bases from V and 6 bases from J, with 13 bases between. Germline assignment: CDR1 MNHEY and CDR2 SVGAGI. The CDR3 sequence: CASSYRAGTPGELFF. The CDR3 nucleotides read TGTGCCAGCAGTTACCGGGCAGGCACCCCCGGGGAGCTGTTTTTT.

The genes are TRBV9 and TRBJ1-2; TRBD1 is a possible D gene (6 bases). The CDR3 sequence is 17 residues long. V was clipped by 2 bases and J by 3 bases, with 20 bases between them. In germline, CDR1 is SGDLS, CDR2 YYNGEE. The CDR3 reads CASSVSPGAARDYGYTF. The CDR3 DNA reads TGTGCCAGCAGCGTTAGCCCAGGGGCCGCGAGGGACTATGGCTACACCTTC.

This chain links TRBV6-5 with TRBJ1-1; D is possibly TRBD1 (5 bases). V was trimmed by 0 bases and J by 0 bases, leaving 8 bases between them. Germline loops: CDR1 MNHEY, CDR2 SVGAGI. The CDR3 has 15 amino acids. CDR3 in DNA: TGTGCCAGCAGTTACTCGCCGGGGCTGAACACTGAAGCTTTCTTT. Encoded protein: CASSYSPGLNTEAFF.

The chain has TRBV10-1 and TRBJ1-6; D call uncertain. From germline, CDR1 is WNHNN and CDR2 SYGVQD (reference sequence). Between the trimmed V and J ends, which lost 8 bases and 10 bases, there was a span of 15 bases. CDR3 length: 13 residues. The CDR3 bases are TGCGCCAGCTCTGCCGGCGGGAAGTCACCCCTCCACTTT. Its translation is CASSAGGKSPLHF.

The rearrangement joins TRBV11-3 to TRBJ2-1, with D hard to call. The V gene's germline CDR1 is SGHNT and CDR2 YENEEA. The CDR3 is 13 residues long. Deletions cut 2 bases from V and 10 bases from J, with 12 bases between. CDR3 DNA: TGTGCCAGCAGCTTACACCCCTTCGGGGAGCAGTTCTTC. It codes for CASSLHPFGEQFF.

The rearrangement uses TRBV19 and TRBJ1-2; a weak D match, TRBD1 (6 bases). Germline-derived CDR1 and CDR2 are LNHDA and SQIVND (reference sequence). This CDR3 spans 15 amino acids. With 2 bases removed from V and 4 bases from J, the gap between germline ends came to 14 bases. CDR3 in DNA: TGTGCCAGTAGTATAAGTAACAGGGCTCCCTATGGCTACACCTTC. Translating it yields CASSISNRAPYGYTF. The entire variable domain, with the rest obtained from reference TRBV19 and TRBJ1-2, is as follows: DGGITQSPKYLFRKEGQNVTLSCEQNLNHDAMYWYRQDPGQGLRLIYYSQIVNDFQKGDIAEGYSVSREKKESFPLTVTSAQKNPTAFYLCASSISNRAPYGYTFGSGTRLTVV.

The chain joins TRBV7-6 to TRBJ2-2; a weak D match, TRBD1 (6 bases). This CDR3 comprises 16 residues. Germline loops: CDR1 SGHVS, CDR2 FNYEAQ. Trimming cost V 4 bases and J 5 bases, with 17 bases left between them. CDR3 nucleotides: TGTGCCAGCAGCTATTCGACAGGTCGTGTGACCGGGGAGCTGTTTTTT. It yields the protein CASSYSTGRVTGELFF. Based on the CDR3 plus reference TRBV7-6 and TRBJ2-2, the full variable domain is GAGVSQSPRYKVTKRGQDVALRCDPISGHVSLYWYRQALGQGPEFLTYFNYEAQQDKSGLPNDRFSAERPEGSISTLTIQRTEQRDSAMYRCASSYSTGRVTGELFFGEGSRLTVL.

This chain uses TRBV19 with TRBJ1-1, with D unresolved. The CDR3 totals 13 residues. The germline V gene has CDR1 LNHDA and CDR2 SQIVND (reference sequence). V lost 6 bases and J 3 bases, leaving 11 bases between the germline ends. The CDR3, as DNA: TGTGCCAGTAGGTTCGGGTCTCACACTGAAGCTTTCTTT. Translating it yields CASRFGSHTEAFF.

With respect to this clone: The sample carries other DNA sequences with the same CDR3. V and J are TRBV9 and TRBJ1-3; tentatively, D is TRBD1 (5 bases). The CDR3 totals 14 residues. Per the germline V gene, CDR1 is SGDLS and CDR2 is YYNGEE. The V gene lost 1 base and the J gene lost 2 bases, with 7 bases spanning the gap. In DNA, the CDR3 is TGTGCCAGCAGCGTACAGGGAACTGGAAACACCATATATTTT. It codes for CASSVQGTGNTIYF.

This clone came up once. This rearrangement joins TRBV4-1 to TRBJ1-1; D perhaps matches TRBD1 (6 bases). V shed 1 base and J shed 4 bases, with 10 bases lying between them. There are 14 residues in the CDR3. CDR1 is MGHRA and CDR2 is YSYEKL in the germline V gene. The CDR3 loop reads CASSQVDRGTEAFF. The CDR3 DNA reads TGCGCCAGCAGCCAAGTGGACAGAGGCACTGAAGCTTTCTTT.

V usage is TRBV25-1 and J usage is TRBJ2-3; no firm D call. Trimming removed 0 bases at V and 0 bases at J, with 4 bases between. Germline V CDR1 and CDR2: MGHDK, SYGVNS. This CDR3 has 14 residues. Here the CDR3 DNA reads TGTGCCAGCAGTGAATACGACAGCACAGATACGCAGTATTTT. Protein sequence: CASSEYDSTDTQYF.

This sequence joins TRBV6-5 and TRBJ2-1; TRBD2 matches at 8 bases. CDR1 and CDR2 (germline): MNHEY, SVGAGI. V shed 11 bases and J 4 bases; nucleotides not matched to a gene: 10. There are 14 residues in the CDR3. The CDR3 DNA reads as TGTGCCCCACCGGGGGGGGCGGGGTACAATGAGCAGTTCTTC. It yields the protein CAPPGGAGYNEQFF.

The DNA for the CDR3 is TGTGCCAGCAGTTTAGGTCTAGCGGGAGGGAATGAGCAGTTCTTC. It codes for CASSLGLAGGNEQFF. This chain joins TRBV27 and TRBJ2-1; 12 nucleotides line up with TRBD2. CDR1 and CDR2 (germline): MNHEY, SMNVEV (reference sequence). V trimming: 2 bases; J trimming: 7 bases; junction bases outside the gene matches: 3. This CDR3 is built from 15 residues.

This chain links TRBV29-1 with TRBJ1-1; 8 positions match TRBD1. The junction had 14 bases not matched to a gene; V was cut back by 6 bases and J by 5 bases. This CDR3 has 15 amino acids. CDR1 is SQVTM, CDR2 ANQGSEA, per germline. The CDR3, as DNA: TGCAGCGTGTCCCCCCACGGACAGGGAAGAACTGAAGCTTTCTTT. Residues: CSVSPHGQGRTEAFF.